The 29 T cell receptor beta chains listed next were all sequenced from one sample in a study of synovial regulatory T cells in juvenile arthritis. Profiled with immunoSEQ multiplex PCR; TCRdb holds only in-frame clones, not every one. The listing contains 7,500 to 10,000 clones. The sample comprised Treg cells from blood. Subset: remaining (HLA-DR-negative) circulating blood Treg cells. All receptors come from a donor aged 2-35 years with juvenile idiopathic arthritis.

The chain recombines TRBV10-3 with TRBJ2-2; TCRdb's D call, TRBD2, is unchecked because there is no DNA. The CDR3 is 16 residues long. This entry has no DNA. Germline V gives CDR1 ENHRY, CDR2 SYGVKD. CDR3 region: CATKGLAGDEGGELFF.

The CDR3 loop reads CASSQGASGRSYNEQFF. The chain combines TRBV4-1 with TRBJ2-1; TCRdb picks TRBD1, but there is no DNA to check that call. Germline V gene lookup returns CDR1 MGHRA and CDR2 YSYEKL. This CDR3 contains 17 residues. No coding sequence is recorded.

V usage is TRBV11-2 and J usage is TRBJ2-7; the TCRdb call, TRBD2, lacks DNA for checking. The germline V gene has CDR1 SGHAT and CDR2 FQNNGV. CDR3 length: 17 residues. No DNA has been recorded. The CDR3 reads CASRYGLAGGPRYEQYF.

The J gene is TRBJ2-7, the V gene TRBV11-2; without DNA, the TCRdb call of TRBD1 cannot be checked. The CDR3 consists of 15 residues. Only the protein is on record. Per the germline V gene, CDR1 is SGHAT and CDR2 is FQNNGV. CDR3 in amino acids: CASSLDRAGPYEQYF. The full variable domain, with the rest looked up from reference TRBV11-2 and TRBJ2-7, is EAGVAQSPRYKIIEKRQSVAFWCNPISGHATLYWYQQILGQGPKLLIQFQNNGVVDDSQLPKDRFSAERLKGVDSTLKIQPAKLEDSAVYLCASSLDRAGPYEQYFGPGTRLTVT.

V is TRBV7-9 and J is TRBJ1-1. The CDR3 is 12 amino acids. Only the protein sequence is given. Germline V gene data show CDR1 as SEHNR and CDR2 as FQNEAQ (reference sequence). CDR3 sequence: CASSYRDLEAFF. Full variable domain (missing parts from reference TRBV7-9 and TRBJ1-1): DTGVSQNPRHKITKRGQNVTFRCDPISEHNRLYWYRQTLGQGPEFLTYFQNEAQLEKSRLLSDRFSAERPKGSFSTLEIQRTEQGDSAMYLCASSYRDLEAFFGQGTRLTVV.

The chain has TRBV18 and TRBJ2-7; lacking DNA, the TRBD2 call made by TCRdb goes unchecked. This CDR3 has 13 amino acids. A DNA sequence was not provided. CDR1 is KGHSH and CDR2 is LQKENI in the germline V gene. This chain's CDR3 is CASSLTSDYEQYF.

This chain links TRBV11-2 with TRBJ2-7; lacking DNA, the TRBD1 call made by TCRdb goes unchecked. The length of the CDR3 is 12 residues. This entry has no DNA. Germline assignment: CDR1 SGHAT and CDR2 FQNNGV. The CDR3 sequence: CASSNRGYEQYF.

The V call is TRBV5-6, the J call TRBJ1-4; TCRdb gives TRBD1 as the D gene, but with no DNA this cannot be confirmed. The CDR3 is 15 amino acids. The protein alone is recorded here. Per the germline V gene, CDR1 is SGHDT and CDR2 is YYEEEE. This CDR3 is CASSSVVGRSEKLFF.

The chain recombines TRBV18 with TRBJ2-7; TCRdb reports TRBD1, a call that lacks DNA to check it against. The length of the CDR3 is 15 residues. No coding sequence is recorded. Germline CDR1 is KGHSH and CDR2 is LQKENI. The CDR3 spells CASSPFAGNSYEQYF.

The genes are TRBV27 and TRBJ1-2. The CDR3 extends over 15 amino acids. No coding sequence is recorded. CDR1 is MNHEY and CDR2 is SMNVEV in the germline V gene (reference sequence). The CDR3 loop reads CASRLRWAIHYGYTF.

The rearrangement joins TRBV11-2 to TRBJ1-2; TCRdb's assignment of TRBD1 cannot be checked, as there is no DNA. From germline, CDR1 is SGHAT and CDR2 FQNNGV. This CDR3 comprises 14 residues. The nucleotide record is missing. The CDR3 spells CASTTRPGNYGYTF.

V and J are TRBV4-1 and TRBJ1-1. The germline gives CDR1 MGHRA, CDR2 YSYEKL. The CDR3 extends over 13 amino acids. This entry has no DNA. CDR3 sequence: CASSLLGVTEAFF.

J is TRBJ1-2 and V is TRBV2. This CDR3 spans 13 amino acids. The DNA sequence is not available. Germline values: CDR1 SNHLY, CDR2 FYNNEI. CDR3: CASGDNGWEGYTF.

The CDR3: CASPDRKNTEAFF. The chain joins TRBV6-1 to TRBJ1-1; TCRdb indicates TRBD1, and absent DNA this call remains unverified. The germline V gene has CDR1 MNHNS and CDR2 SASEGT. There are 13 residues in the CDR3. The entry carries no DNA sequence.

The chain has TRBV10-1 and TRBJ2-7; TCRdb calls TRBD2, which cannot be checked without DNA. The CDR3 has 14 amino acids. DNA was not recorded. The germline CDR1 and CDR2 sequences are WNHNN and SYGVQD (reference sequence). This chain's CDR3 is CANREGLVTYEQYF.

This sequence joins TRBV12-5 and TRBJ1-6. There are 14 residues in the CDR3. The entry carries no DNA sequence. CDR1 is LGHNT and CDR2 is FRNRAP in the germline V gene. CDR3 sequence reads: CASGLRGANSPLHF.

The rearrangement uses TRBV7-9 and TRBJ1-1. This CDR3 comprises 11 residues. DNA for this receptor is not on file. Looked up from germline, CDR1 is SEHNR and CDR2 is FQNEAQ (reference sequence). The CDR3 sequence: CASSSDTEAFF.

The gene calls are TRBV5-6 and TRBJ1-2. The CDR3 has 17 residues. No DNA sequence is on record. CDR1 and CDR2 (germline): SGHDT, YYEEEE. The CDR3 sequence: CASSFVEIKFANYGYTF.

The rearrangement uses TRBV20-1 and TRBJ2-7; lacking DNA, the TRBD1 call made by TCRdb goes unchecked. The CDR3 sequence is 11 residues long. The entry carries no DNA sequence. Germline CDR1 is DFQATT and CDR2 is SNEGSKA (reference sequence). The CDR3: CSASGGYEQYF.

The rearrangement joins TRBV12-5 to TRBJ2-1; no DNA is available, so the TRBD1 call from TCRdb remains unchecked. CDR3 length: 15 amino acids. The DNA is not on file. The germline V gene encodes CDR1 LGHNT and CDR2 FRNRAP. The CDR3 reads CASGLPLGLHNEQFF.

The chain couples TRBV6-1 to TRBJ2-5; TCRdb gives TRBD2 as the D gene, but with no DNA this cannot be confirmed. The CDR3 has 15 amino acids. The DNA sequence is not available. Germline lookup yields CDR1 MNHNS and CDR2 SASEGT. The CDR3 is CASSEIPGGYYEQYF.

This chain links TRBV18 with TRBJ2-5; TCRdb picks TRBD2, but there is no DNA to check that call. This CDR3 region has 14 residues. Nucleotide data are not available. The germline V gene has CDR1 KGHSH and CDR2 LQKENI. The CDR3 protein is CASSPPRTLETQYF.

This CDR3 is CASSQDRAARGTQYF. The chain combines TRBV4-1 with TRBJ2-5; TCRdb proposes TRBD2, but this gene call is untestable without DNA. The germline V gene has CDR1 MGHRA and CDR2 YSYEKL. This CDR3 comprises 15 residues. The DNA is not on file.

The chain is built from TRBV10-3 and TRBJ1-5. The CDR3 covers 14 residues. Only the protein sequence is given. The germline V gene encodes CDR1 ENHRY and CDR2 SYGVKD. The CDR3 sequence: CAISESEGTQPQHF.

Here the CDR3 reads CSAREHYEQYF. The chain combines TRBV20-1 with TRBJ2-7; TCRdb proposes TRBD1, but this gene call is untestable without DNA. There are 11 residues in the CDR3. No DNA appears here. Per the germline V gene, CDR1 is DFQATT and CDR2 is SNEGSKA (reference sequence).

The chain uses TRBV30 and TRBJ2-1; TCRdb picks TRBD2, but there is no DNA to check that call. Germline V CDR1 and CDR2: GTSNPN, SVGIG (reference sequence). This CDR3 contains 15 residues. The DNA sequence is not available. The CDR3 sequence: CAWSHPLSSYNEQFF.

J is TRBJ2-2 and V is TRBV11-2; no DNA is available, so the TRBD2 call from TCRdb remains unchecked. The CDR3 loop spans 16 amino acids. The record lacks a DNA sequence. Germline loops: CDR1 SGHAT, CDR2 FQNNGV. The CDR3 loop reads CASSLRLAFNTGELFF.

The gene calls are TRBV11-2 and TRBJ2-7; TCRdb picks TRBD2, but there is no DNA to check that call. Germline V gene lookup returns CDR1 SGHAT and CDR2 FQNNGV. The CDR3 runs to 15 residues. No DNA sequence was recorded. This CDR3 is CASSLFYSYSYEQYF. Together with reference TRBV11-2 and TRBJ2-7, the CDR3 gives the full variable domain: EAGVAQSPRYKIIEKRQSVAFWCNPISGHATLYWYQQILGQGPKLLIQFQNNGVVDDSQLPKDRFSAERLKGVDSTLKIQPAKLEDSAVYLCASSLFYSYSYEQYFGPGTRLTVT.

This chain links TRBV11-2 with TRBJ2-7; TCRdb names TRBD1, which stays unverified in the absence of DNA. CDR3 length: 15 amino acids. The DNA sequence is not available. In germline, CDR1 is SGHAT, CDR2 FQNNGV. CDR3: CASSLNRGLSYEQYF.